A selection of T cell receptor beta chains follows, all from one sample in a study of T-cell reconstitution after alpha-beta-depleted transplantation in children. TCRdb re-analysed the PCR reads in MiXCR, keeping a single row per CDR3 protein. The table records 450,000 to 600,000 distinct CDR3 sequences, under 15% of them present only once. Here the sequenced sample was PBMCs, mostly from graft donor cells, taken 360 days after TCRalphabeta/CD19-depleted stem cell transplant. The receptors were gathered from a male patient between 5 and 17 years old who had a stem cell transplant for acute myeloid leukemia, so the T cells may come from the graft donor. Both conserved end residues are part of each CDR3. A D gene is named only where the DNA matches it firmly. Not every row has a clone size; where given, it reads once, few, many or a size class.

TRBV21-1	-	TRBJ2-1	-	TGTGCCAGCAGCAAATGTTCAGAGGGAAACAATGAGCAGTTCTTC	CASSKCSEGNNEQFF
TRBV20-1	TRBD1	TRBJ2-1	-	TGCAGTACCGGGACAGGGTTCCCCGAGCAGTTCTTC	CSTGTGFPEQFF
TRBV4-2	TRBD2	TRBJ2-7	few	TGTGCCAGCAGCCAAGGCCCGACTAGCGGGAGGCTCTCCTACGAGCAGTACTTC	CASSQGPTSGRLSYEQYF
TRBV29-1	TRBD2	TRBJ2-3	many	TGCAGCGTTTATAGCGGGAGCGGGAGCACAGATACGCAGTATTTT	CSVYSGSGSTDTQYF
TRBV7-2	TRBD2	TRBJ2-7	-	TGTGCCAGCAGCTTCGACGGGAGGGCCTACGAGCAGTACTTC	CASSFDGRAYEQYF
TRBV6-1	TRBD2	TRBJ2-5	few	TGTGCCAGCAGCCCACCTAGCGGGAGTTCCCAAGAGACCCAGTACTTC	CASSPPSGSSQETQYF
TRBV21-1	-	TRBJ2-7	-	TGTGCCAGCAGCACACCGGGACAGGGGTTCTACGAGCAGTACTTC	CASSTPGQGFYEQYF
TRBV29-1	-	TRBJ2-5	few	TGCAGCGTTGTTCAGGGACAAGAGACCCAGTACTTC	CSVVQGQETQYF
TRBV12-3/TRBV12-4	-	TRBJ2-3	few	TGTGCCAGCAGTGCGACGTTGAGCACAGATACGCAGTATTTT	CASSATLSTDTQYF
TRBV29-1	-	TRBJ2-3	few	TGCAGCGGCTCTCGGGGCACAGATACGCAGTATTTT	CSGSRGTDTQYF
TRBV6-5	TRBD2	TRBJ2-1	few	TGTGCCAGCAGTTCCGCCGGACTAGAATGGAATGAGCAGTTCTTC	CASSSAGLEWNEQFF
TRBV12-3/TRBV12-4	-	TRBJ2-7	many	TGTGCCAGCAGTTTCTCCCCAGGTCCCTACGAGCAGTACTTC	CASSFSPGPYEQYF
TRBV20-1	-	TRBJ2-2	few	TGCAGTGCTAGAGATCCTCGGGTCCCAGGCACCGGGGAGCTGTTTTTT	CSARDPRVPGTGELFF
TRBV12-3/TRBV12-4	-	TRBJ2-7	many	TGTGCCAGCAGTTCGGGACTCACCTACGAGCAGTACTTC	CASSSGLTYEQYF
TRBV20-1	-	TRBJ2-1	many	TGCAGTGCTATGCCGAGGACAAATTACAATGAGCAGTTCTTC	CSAMPRTNYNEQFF
TRBV20-1	-	TRBJ1-3	-	TGCAGTGCTTCCGGGACGCCGGGAAACACCATATATTTT	CSASGTPGNTIYF
TRBV6-2/TRBV6-3	TRBD1	TRBJ2-7	-	TGTGCCAGCAGTCCCACCGGGACAGGGGCCAACGAGCAGTACTTC	CASSPTGTGANEQYF
TRBV18	-	TRBJ2-7	-	TGTGCCAGCTCACCAAAACAAGAATCCTACGAGCAGTACTTC	CASSPKQESYEQYF
TRBV18	TRBD1	TRBJ2-7	-	TGTGCCAGCTCACCGACAGGGGACGAGCAGTACTTC	CASSPTGDEQYF
TRBV4-3	-	TRBJ2-2	-	TGCGCCAGCAGCCAAGATCTGGCAAGTTTAGCCGGGGAGCTGTTTTTT	CASSQDLASLAGELFF
TRBV20-1	-	TRBJ2-2	-	TGCAGTGCTAGAGGGAGTGGAATGGCCGGGGAGCTGTTTTTT	CSARGSGMAGELFF
TRBV18	TRBD2	TRBJ2-1	-	TGTGCCAGCTCACCGGGGACTAGCCCGGAGCAGTTCTTC	CASSPGTSPEQFF
TRBV20-1	-	TRBJ2-1	-	TGCAGTGCTCCCCGTGGGGTGGTAAACAATGAGCAGTTCTTC	CSAPRGVVNNEQFF
TRBV28	-	TRBJ2-2	many	TGTGCCAGCAGTTTTCCGGGACCTCGCTCTTCCGGGGAGCTGTTTTTT	CASSFPGPRSSGELFF
TRBV18	-	TRBJ2-7	-	TGTGCCAGCTCACTTACCGGGACGGAGATCTACGAGCAGTACTTC	CASSLTGTEIYEQYF
TRBV12-3/TRBV12-4	TRBD2	TRBJ2-3	few	TGTGCCAGCAGTTTAAGGGGTAGCGGGAGTGATTCGCAGTATTTT	CASSLRGSGSDSQYF
TRBV2	-	TRBJ2-3	-	TGTGCCAGCAGTGAAGACAGAAGCACAGATACGCAGTATTTT	CASSEDRSTDTQYF
TRBV7-2	-	TRBJ2-7	few	TGTGCCAGCAGCTTGGATTGGGCTTACGAGCAGTACTTC	CASSLDWAYEQYF
TRBV20-1	TRBD2	TRBJ2-7	-	TGCAGTGCTCTACTAGCGGGAGGGCCGGGTGAGCAGTACTTC	CSALLAGGPGEQYF
TRBV4-1	TRBD2	TRBJ2-1	once	TGCGCCAGCAGCCTTCAACCGCTAGCGGCCCTCCATGTTGAGCAGTTCTTC	CASSLQPLAALHVEQFF
TRBV4-3	-	TRBJ2-1	-	TGCGCCAGCAGCCAGGAGGGGAACCCACGCTCCTACAATGAGCAGTTCTTC	CASSQEGNPRSYNEQFF
TRBV28	-	TRBJ2-2	many	TGTGCCAGCAGTTTGGTGGGGCTCGGCGGCGGGGAGCTGTTTTTT	CASSLVGLGGGELFF
TRBV6-1	TRBD2	TRBJ2-6	-	TGTGCCAGCAGTCTTTTCCTCGGGGGGTTCCCCTCTGGGGCCAACGTCCTGACTTTC	CASSLFLGGFPSGANVLTF
TRBV9	TRBD2	TRBJ2-3	many	TGTGCCAGCACCACAGGACTAGCGAGATTCACAGATACGCAGTATTTT	CASTTGLARFTDTQYF
TRBV28	-	TRBJ2-3	few	TGTGCCAGCAGTTTAGGGACGGGTACGACAGATACGCAGTATTTT	CASSLGTGTTDTQYF
TRBV29-1	-	TRBJ2-3	few	TGCAGCGTGTGGGGGGGCCATAACACAGATACGCAGTATTTT	CSVWGGHNTDTQYF
TRBV7-9	-	TRBJ2-3	many	TGTGCCAGCAGCTATTCTGGAGATACGCAGTATTTT	CASSYSGDTQYF
TRBV10-3	-	TRBJ2-7	-	TGTGCCACCCTAACCGGTCTAACCTACGAGCAGTACTTC	CATLTGLTYEQYF
TRBV20-1	-	TRBJ2-6	-	TGCAGTGCTATCCAGAGCTCTGGGGCCAACGTCCTGACTTTC	CSAIQSSGANVLTF
TRBV4-3	TRBD2	TRBJ2-7	-	TGCGCCAGCAGCCAAGATCCCAGGGAGGGCGAGCAGTACTTC	CASSQDPREGEQYF
TRBV6-5	-	TRBJ2-7	few	TGTGCCAGCAGTTACTTTACAGGAGCCTACGAGCAGTACTTC	CASSYFTGAYEQYF
TRBV3-1	-	TRBJ2-6	few	TGTGCCAGCAGCCTAGTGTGTGGCTCTGGGGCCAACGTCCTGACTTTC	CASSLVCGSGANVLTF
TRBV27	-	TRBJ2-4	few	TGTGCCAGCAGTTTACCCTGGGCCAGGAGCAAAAACATTCAGTACTTC	CASSLPWARSKNIQYF
TRBV20-1	-	TRBJ2-3	few	TGCAGTGCTCCTAGGGGGTCTAGCACAGATACGCAGTATTTT	CSAPRGSSTDTQYF
TRBV28	-	TRBJ2-7	many	TGTGCTTGGGGAAGGGGCTTGTACGAGCAGTACTTC	CAWGRGLYEQYF
TRBV29-1	TRBD2	TRBJ2-7	many	TGCAGCGTTGGGGTGGCTAGCGGGCTTACCTACGAGCAGTACTTC	CSVGVASGLTYEQYF
TRBV5-8	-	TRBJ2-1	-	TGTGCCAGCAGCCCCCGGGACCGAGGCGGGTTCTTC	CASSPRDRGGFF
TRBV5-1	TRBD2	TRBJ2-1	few	TGCGCCAGCAGCCAGGGACTAGCGGGAGGTGAGCAGTTCTTC	CASSQGLAGGEQFF
TRBV11-2	TRBD2	TRBJ2-3	-	TGTGCCAGCAGCTTCCGGACTAGCGGCAAAAAGTCAACAGATACGCAGTATTTT	CASSFRTSGKKSTDTQYF
TRBV4-3	TRBD1	TRBJ2-7	many	TGCGCCAGCAGCCAAGACAGGGGGCTCGGCTACGAGCAGTACTTC	CASSQDRGLGYEQYF
TRBV7-9	-	TRBJ2-4	few	TGTGCCAGCAGCTTCGGGACTTCAATTCAGTACTTC	CASSFGTSIQYF
TRBV14	-	TRBJ2-7	-	TGTGCCAGCAGCCATATTATCCAGGGAGAGACTTCCTACGAGCAGTACTTC	CASSHIIQGETSYEQYF